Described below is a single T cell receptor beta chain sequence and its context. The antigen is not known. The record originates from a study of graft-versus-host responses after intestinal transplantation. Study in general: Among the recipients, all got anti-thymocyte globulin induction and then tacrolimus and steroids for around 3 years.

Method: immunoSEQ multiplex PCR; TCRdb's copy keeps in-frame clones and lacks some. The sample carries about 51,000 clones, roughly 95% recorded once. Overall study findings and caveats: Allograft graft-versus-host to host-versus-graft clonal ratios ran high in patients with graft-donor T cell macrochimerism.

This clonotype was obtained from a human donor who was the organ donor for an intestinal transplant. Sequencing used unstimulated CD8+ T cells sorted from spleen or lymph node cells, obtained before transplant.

CDR3 sequence (DNA): TGTGCCAGCAGTTACTCTGGGAGTACCTACGAGCAGTACTTC. Encoded protein: CASSYSGSTYEQYF. The rearrangement joins TRBV6-6 to TRBJ2-7, with D possibly TRBD2 on 5 matching bases. The length of the CDR3 is 14 residues. The V and J ends lost 0 bases and 2 bases respectively, with 8 bases between them. Germline V lookup: CDR1 MNHNY, CDR2 SVGAGI (reference sequence).